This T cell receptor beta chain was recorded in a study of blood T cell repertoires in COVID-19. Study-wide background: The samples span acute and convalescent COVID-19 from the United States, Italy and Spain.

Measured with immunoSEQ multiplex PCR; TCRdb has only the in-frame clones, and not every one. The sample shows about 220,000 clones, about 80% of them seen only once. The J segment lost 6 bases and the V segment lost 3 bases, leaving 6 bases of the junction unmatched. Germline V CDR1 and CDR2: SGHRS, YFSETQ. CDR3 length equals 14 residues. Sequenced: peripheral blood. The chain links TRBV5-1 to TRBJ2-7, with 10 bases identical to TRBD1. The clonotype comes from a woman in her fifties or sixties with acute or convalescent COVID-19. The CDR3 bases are TGCGCCAGCAGCTCCATGACAGGGGGCGGCGAGCAGTACTTC. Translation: CASSSMTGGGEQYF.